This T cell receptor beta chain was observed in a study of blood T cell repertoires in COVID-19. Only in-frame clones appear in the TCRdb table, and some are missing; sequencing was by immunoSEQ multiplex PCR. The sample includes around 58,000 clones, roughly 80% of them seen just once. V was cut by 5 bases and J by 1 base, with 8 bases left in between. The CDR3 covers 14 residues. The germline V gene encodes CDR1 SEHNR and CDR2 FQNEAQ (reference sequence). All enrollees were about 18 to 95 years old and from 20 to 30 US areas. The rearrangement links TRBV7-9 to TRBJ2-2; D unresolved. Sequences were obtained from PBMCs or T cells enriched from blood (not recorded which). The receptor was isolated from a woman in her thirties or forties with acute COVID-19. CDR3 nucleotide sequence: TGTGCCAGCAGCCAACGACAGAACACCGGGGAGCTGTTTTTT. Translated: CASSQRQNTGELFF.